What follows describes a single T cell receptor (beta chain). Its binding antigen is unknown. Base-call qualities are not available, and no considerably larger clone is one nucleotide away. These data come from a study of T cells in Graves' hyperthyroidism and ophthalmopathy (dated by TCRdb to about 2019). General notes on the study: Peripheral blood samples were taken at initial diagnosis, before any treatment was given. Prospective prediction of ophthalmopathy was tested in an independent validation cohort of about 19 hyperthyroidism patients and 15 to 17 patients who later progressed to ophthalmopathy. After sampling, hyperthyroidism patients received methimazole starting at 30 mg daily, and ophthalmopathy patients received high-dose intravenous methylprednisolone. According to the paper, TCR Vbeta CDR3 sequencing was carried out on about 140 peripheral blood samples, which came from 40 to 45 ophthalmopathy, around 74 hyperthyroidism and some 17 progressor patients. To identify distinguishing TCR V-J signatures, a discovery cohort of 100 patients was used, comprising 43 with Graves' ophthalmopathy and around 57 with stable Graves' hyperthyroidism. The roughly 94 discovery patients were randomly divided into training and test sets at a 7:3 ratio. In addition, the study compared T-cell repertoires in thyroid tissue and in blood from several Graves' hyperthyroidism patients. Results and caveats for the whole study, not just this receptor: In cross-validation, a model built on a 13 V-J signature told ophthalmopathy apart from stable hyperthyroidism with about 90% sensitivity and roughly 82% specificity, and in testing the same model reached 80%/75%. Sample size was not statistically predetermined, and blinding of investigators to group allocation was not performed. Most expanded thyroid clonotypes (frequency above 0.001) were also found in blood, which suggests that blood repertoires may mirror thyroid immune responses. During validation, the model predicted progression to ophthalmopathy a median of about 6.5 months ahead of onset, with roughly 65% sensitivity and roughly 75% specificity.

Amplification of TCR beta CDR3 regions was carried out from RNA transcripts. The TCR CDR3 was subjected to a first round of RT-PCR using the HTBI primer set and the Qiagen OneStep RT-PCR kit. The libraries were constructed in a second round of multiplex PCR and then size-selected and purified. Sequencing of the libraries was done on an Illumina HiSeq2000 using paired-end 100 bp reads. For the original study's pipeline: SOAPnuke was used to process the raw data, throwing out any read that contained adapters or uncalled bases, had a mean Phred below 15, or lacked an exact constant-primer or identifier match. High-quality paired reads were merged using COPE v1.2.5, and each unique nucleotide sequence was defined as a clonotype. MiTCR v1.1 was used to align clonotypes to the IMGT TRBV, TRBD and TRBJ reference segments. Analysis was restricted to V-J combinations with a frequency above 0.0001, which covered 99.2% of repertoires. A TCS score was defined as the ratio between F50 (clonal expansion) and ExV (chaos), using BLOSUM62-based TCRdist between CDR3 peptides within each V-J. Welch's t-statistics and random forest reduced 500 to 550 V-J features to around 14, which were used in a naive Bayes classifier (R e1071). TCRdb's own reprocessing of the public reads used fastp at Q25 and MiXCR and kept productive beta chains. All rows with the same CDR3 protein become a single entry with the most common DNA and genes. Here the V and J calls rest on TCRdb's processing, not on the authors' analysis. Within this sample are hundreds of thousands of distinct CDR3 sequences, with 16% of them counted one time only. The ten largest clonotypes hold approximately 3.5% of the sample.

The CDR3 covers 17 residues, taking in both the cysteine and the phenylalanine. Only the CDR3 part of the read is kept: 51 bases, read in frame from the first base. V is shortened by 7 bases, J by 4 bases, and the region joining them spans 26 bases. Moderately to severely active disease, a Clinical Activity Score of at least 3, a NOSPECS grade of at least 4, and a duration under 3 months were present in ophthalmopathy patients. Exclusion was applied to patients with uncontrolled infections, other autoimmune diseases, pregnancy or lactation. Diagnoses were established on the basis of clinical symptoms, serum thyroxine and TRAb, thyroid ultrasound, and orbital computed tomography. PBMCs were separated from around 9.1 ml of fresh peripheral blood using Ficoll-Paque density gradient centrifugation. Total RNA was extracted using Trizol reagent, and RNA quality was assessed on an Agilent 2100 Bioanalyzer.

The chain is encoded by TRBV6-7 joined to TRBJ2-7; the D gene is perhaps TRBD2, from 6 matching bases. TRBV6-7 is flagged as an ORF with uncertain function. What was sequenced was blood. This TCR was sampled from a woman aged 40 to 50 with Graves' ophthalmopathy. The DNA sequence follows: TGTGCCAGCACCCAACGGAGGGCAGGTCCGTGGGAGTACGAGCAGTACTTC. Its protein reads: CASTQRRAGPWEYEQYF.